Shown below are 24 T cell receptor beta chains from a single sample sequenced in a study of Graves' ophthalmopathy and Graves' hyperthyroidism. For repertoire sequencing, the TCR beta CDR3 regions were amplified from RNA transcripts. After a first-round RT-PCR with HTBI primers, a second-round multiplex PCR was run. TCRdb redid the calling of the multiplex PCR reads with MiXCR, one entry per CDR3 protein. Here the sample spans around 1.1 million distinct CDR3 sequences, about 38% being singletons. The sequenced sample was peripheral blood or thyroid tissue (not recorded which). The receptors shown here come from an adult man with Graves' hyperthyroidism.

This clonotype was seen more than once but under ten times. The V gene is TRBV6-2 or TRBV6-3, the J gene TRBJ1-5; D is unresolved. Germline V gene data show CDR1 as MNHEY and CDR2 as SVGEGT. V lost 7 bases and J lost 9, with 22 bases in between. This CDR3 has 15 residues. The CDR3 reads CASTHGATVFLPQHF. The CDR3 DNA sequence: TGTGCCAGCACCCATGGAGCTACAGTTTTCCTGCCCCAGCATTTT.

The V and J genes are TRBV29-1 and TRBJ2-5; the match to TRBD1 covers 10 bases. V dropped 6 bases and J dropped 3; count of bases not matched to a gene: 4. Germline assignment: CDR1 SQVTM and CDR2 ANQGSEA. This CDR3 has 13 amino acids. Here the CDR3 DNA reads TGCAGCGTGGACAGGGGGGAGGAAGAGACCCAGTACTTC. Translating gives CSVDRGEEETQYF.

This clonotype was detected ten times or more. V gene TRBV7-2 combines with J gene TRBJ2-5; D is ambiguous. V was pared by 5 bases and J by 4 bases, with 20 bases between. The germline gives CDR1 SGHTA, CDR2 FQGNSA. The CDR3 loop spans 16 amino acids. The CDR3 reads CASSPAFGSSGETQYF. CDR3 nucleotides: TGTGCCAGCAGCCCTGCCTTTGGGTCATCGGGAGAGACCCAGTACTTC.

The V call is TRBV29-1, the J call TRBJ1-5; D unresolved. The length of the CDR3 is 13 residues. The V and J ends lost 6 bases and 3 bases respectively, with 12 bases between them. Germline V CDR1 and CDR2: SQVTM, ANQGSEA. The DNA of the CDR3 is TGCAGCGTGAAGGACCGGCCCAATCAGCCCCAGCATTTT. It yields the protein CSVKDRPNQPQHF.

In regard to this clonotype: Mismatch with germline at one junction end may stem from a read error. This chain joins TRBV10-2 and TRBJ1-1; 9 bases agree with TRBD1. Germline V gene sequence: CDR1 WSHSY, CDR2 SAAADI. The CDR3 spans 15 residues. This CDR3 is CASNPGQGWNTETFF. In DNA form, the CDR3 reads TGCGCCAGCAATCCGGGACAGGGATGGAACACTGAAACTTTCTTT.

As regards this clonotype: It may be a read error: a sequence one base away is much more abundant. This chain connects TRBV10-3 to TRBJ2-2, with D possibly TRBD1 on 6 matching bases. Germline assignment: CDR1 ENHRY and CDR2 SYGVKD. Trimming left V 4 bases short and J 0 bases short, with 15 bases between. CDR3 size: 17 residues. CDR3 nucleotide sequence: TGTGCCATCAGTGGCCAGGGGCGCCCTTCGAACACCGGGGAGCTGTTTTTT. Protein: CAISGQGRPSNTGELFF.

This clonotype was seen repeatedly, ten times or more. This sequence joins TRBV10-2 and TRBJ2-7; D unresolved. The CDR3 extends over 10 amino acids. Between the trimmed V and J ends, which lost 8 bases and 5 bases, there was a span of 7 bases. CDR1 and CDR2 from the germline V gene are WSHSY and SAAADI. The CDR3 sequence is CASGFDEQYF. The CDR3 region has the DNA TGCGCCAGCGGTTTCGACGAGCAGTACTTC.

This chain uses TRBV29-1 with TRBJ1-1; D gene uncertain. The CDR3 length is 14 residues. Trimming stripped 3 bases from V and 0 bases from J, with 11 bases between. CDR1 and CDR2 (germline): SQVTM, ANQGSEA. The CDR3 reads CSVEWLGLNTEAFF. The CDR3 nucleotides read TGCAGCGTTGAGTGGTTGGGCCTGAACACTGAAGCTTTCTTT.

This clonotype occurred many times. This chain's CDR3 is CASSVAQGGQFNTEAFF. The DNA of the CDR3 is TGTGCCAGCAGCGTAGCACAAGGGGGCCAGTTTAACACTGAAGCTTTCTTT. This sequence joins TRBV9 and TRBJ1-1; TRBD1 agrees at 7 bases. This CDR3 comprises 17 residues. The J segment lost 2 bases and the V segment lost 0 bases, leaving 10 bases of the junction unmatched. The germline gives CDR1 SGDLS, CDR2 YYNGEE. The full variable domain, completed using reference TRBV9 and TRBJ1-1, is DSGVTQTPKHLITATGQRVTLRCSPRSGDLSVYWYQQSLDQGLQFLIQYYNGEERAKGNILERFSAQQFPDLHSELNLSSLELGDSALYFCASSVAQGGQFNTEAFFGQGTRLTVV.

The chain combines TRBV7-6 with TRBJ2-2; no definite D call. This CDR3 has 18 residues. V lost 3 bases and J lost 7, with 24 bases in between. Germline CDR1 and CDR2: SGHVS and FNYEAQ. The CDR3, as DNA: TGTGCCAGCAGCTTCCAACCAAATCCGGGCCTGACCGGCGGGGAGCTGTTTTTT. It is translated as CASSFQPNPGLTGGELFF. The variable domain in full, with the rest retrieved from reference TRBV7-6 and TRBJ2-2, is GAGVSQSPRYKVTKRGQDVALRCDPISGHVSLYWYRQALGQGPEFLTYFNYEAQQDKSGLPNDRFSAERPEGSISTLTIQRTEQRDSAMYRCASSFQPNPGLTGGELFFGEGSRLTVL.

This clonotype was counted many times. The chain carries TRBV6-5 and TRBJ2-5; D is undetermined. Trimming shortened V by 8 bases and J by 1 base, and 8 bases separated the two germline ends. CDR3 length equals 12 residues. From germline, CDR1 is MNHEY and CDR2 SVGAGI. The CDR3: CASGAIQETQYF. CDR3 nucleotides: TGTGCCAGCGGAGCTATCCAAGAGACCCAGTACTTC.

This clonotype was picked up many times. CDR3 in amino acids: CASSLGISNQPQHF. The CDR3 coding sequence is TGTGCCAGCAGCTTAGGGATTAGCAATCAGCCCCAGCATTTT. The J gene is TRBJ1-5, the V gene TRBV13; no definite D call. Germline loops: CDR1 PRHDT, CDR2 FYEKMQ (reference sequence). The CDR3 has 14 residues. Trimming removed 0 bases at V and 0 bases at J, with 3 bases between.

This clonotype has ten or more counts. Written as DNA, the CDR3 is TGTGCCAGCAGCCCTCGTGGGGCAGGGAACTCTGGGGCCAACGTCCTGACTTTC. Amino acids: CASSPRGAGNSGANVLTF. V usage is TRBV9 and J usage is TRBJ2-6, with D possibly matching TRBD1 (5 bases). The germline V gene has CDR1 SGDLS and CDR2 YYNGEE. CDR3 length equals 18 residues. V was clipped by 4 bases and J by 0 bases, with 17 bases between them.

The chain carries TRBV6-2 or TRBV6-3 and TRBJ1-1, with D hard to call. Germline lookup yields CDR1 MNHEY and CDR2 SVGEGT. The CDR3 contains 12 residues. Trimming stripped 4 bases from V and 4 bases from J, with 7 bases between. CDR3: CASSFIGTEAFF. The CDR3, as DNA: TGTGCCAGCAGTTTCATAGGCACTGAAGCTTTCTTT.

To note about this clonotype: A much larger clone differs by one base, so this may be a read error. The chain employs TRBV9 and TRBJ1-1; unclear D gene. Germline V gene data show CDR1 as SGDLS and CDR2 as YYNGEE. There are 13 residues in the CDR3. Written as DNA, the CDR3 is TGTGCCAGCAGCGCGGACGAGTACACTGAAGCTTCCTTT. It is translated as CASSADEYTEASF.

This clonotype has at least ten counts. J is TRBJ1-2 and V is TRBV29-1; D unresolved. V was trimmed by 7 bases and J by 3 bases, leaving 12 bases between them. Per the germline V gene, CDR1 is SQVTM and CDR2 is ANQGSEA. CDR3 length: 12 residues. The CDR3 DNA sequence: TGCAGCGCCGAAGGGATACACTATGGCTACACCTTC. This codes for CSAEGIHYGYTF.

The chain recombines TRBV28 with TRBJ2-1, with a possible D match to TRBD1 (5 bases). The J call may be faulty, since TRBJ2-5 better matches the DNA end. This CDR3 spans 12 amino acids. The germline V gene encodes CDR1 MDHEN and CDR2 SYDVKM. CDR3 DNA: TGTGCCAGCAGTGCCCCCAGGGTCGGCCAGTACTTC. Translated: CASSAPRVGQYF.

The chain links TRBV10-3 to TRBJ1-5, with 8 bases that match TRBD1. The V segment lost 10 bases and the J segment 0 bases; nucleotides outside the gene matches: 11. The germline V gene has CDR1 ENHRY and CDR2 SYGVKD. CDR3 length: 16 residues. CDR3: CATTGGASYSNQPQHF. The DNA for the CDR3 is TGTGCCACCACAGGGGGGGCCTCCTATAGCAATCAGCCCCAGCATTTT.

This clonotype was seen repeatedly, ten times or more. The rearrangement joins TRBV20-1 to TRBJ2-7; the match to TRBD2 covers 10 bases. CDR3 length equals 17 residues. Germline loops: CDR1 DFQATT, CDR2 SNEGSKA (reference sequence). Trimming cost V 1 base and J 6 bases; bases outside gene matches: 15. The CDR3: CSARVSGRTMTGGEQYF. CDR3 DNA: TGCAGTGCTAGAGTTAGCGGGAGGACCATGACTGGGGGCGAGCAGTACTTC.

Many counts were recorded for this clonotype. The chain combines TRBV29-1 with TRBJ2-5; TRBD1 matches at 11 bases. This CDR3 contains 14 residues. Trimming removed 1 base from V and 4 bases from J; junction bases left unmatched: 2. The germline gives CDR1 SQVTM, CDR2 ANQGSEA. CDR3 in amino acids: CSVEGTGGPETQYF. CDR3 nucleotides: TGCAGCGTTGAAGGGACAGGGGGCCCAGAGACCCAGTACTTC. The whole variable domain, filled in from reference TRBV29-1 and TRBJ2-5, reads SAVISQKPSRDICQRGTSLTIQCQVDSQVTMMFWYRQQPGQSLTLIATANQGSEATYESGFVIDKFPISRPNLTFSTLTVSNMSPEDSSIYLCSVEGTGGPETQYFGPGTRLLVL.

This clonotype has just one count. A read error may account for a junction end that differs from germline. The gene calls are TRBV10-3 and TRBJ2-7; D not certain. Germline CDR1 and CDR2: ENHRY and SYGVKD. The CDR3 covers 15 residues. CDR3 sequence: CASSPFQLNTYEQYF. CDR3 DNA: TGTGCCAGCAGTCCTTTCCAGCTCAACACCTACGAGCAGTACTTC.

About this clonotype: Compared with germline, one end of the junction differs, possibly owing to a read error. The chain is built from TRBV4-1 and TRBJ2-7; 7 bases match TRBD2. The CDR3 length is 15 residues. The germline gives CDR1 MGHRA, CDR2 YSYEKL. In DNA, the CDR3 is TGTGCCAGCAGCCAGGGCGGGTCGGGAGGCTACGAGCAGTACTTC. Protein sequence: CASSQGGSGGYEQYF.

The rearrangement links TRBV29-1 to TRBJ1-1, with TRBD1 matching over 8 bases. Unmatched junction bases numbered 8, after V lost 8 bases and J lost 3 bases. This CDR3 spans 13 amino acids. CDR1 and CDR2 (germline): SQVTM, ANQGSEA. In nucleotides, the CDR3 is TGCAGCATGGACAGGGATTTTTACACTGAAGCTTTCTTT. Residues: CSMDRDFYTEAFF.

This clonotype was found many times. V gene TRBV19 combines with J gene TRBJ2-7; D is unresolved. Trimming pared 3 bases from V and 3 bases from J, leaving 9 bases between. Germline-derived CDR1 and CDR2 are LNHDA and SQIVND (reference sequence). This CDR3 contains 13 residues. CDR3 in DNA: TGTGCCAGTAGTATGACGTCGGGCTACGAGCAGTACTTC. It codes for CASSMTSGYEQYF. Drawing the rest from reference TRBV19 and TRBJ2-7, the complete variable domain is DGGITQSPKYLFRKEGQNVTLSCEQNLNHDAMYWYRQDPGQGLRLIYYSQIVNDFQKGDIAEGYSVSREKKESFPLTVTSAQKNPTAFYLCASSMTSGYEQYFGPGTRLTVT.